The clone carrying this T cell receptor (beta chain) has only one observation. Its cognate antigen is unknown. Produced via immunoSEQ multiplex PCR; TCRdb's table is partial and in-frame only. The table includes 150,000 or so clones, about 92% detected once. The data were obtained in a study of T cell responses to AZD1222 COVID-19 vaccine. Study at large: Analyses pooled second doses at about 4 or about 12 weeks.

The study's findings and limits: Dominant at 160-218 and 743-854, vaccine-associated CD4 TCRs also spanned spike. Spike-specific TCR repertoires showed rising breadth and depth after two AZD1222 doses. The sample set comprised mostly white British donors with more females, and clonal diversity was possibly underestimated.

In germline, CDR1 is MNHEY, CDR2 SVGAGI. Losses at the gene ends were 6 bases for V and 2 bases for J; bases not matched to a gene: 5. The CDR3 consists of 15 residues. The source is an adult in good health. This specimen was peripheral blood, taken on day 0 of AZD1222 vaccination. This chain connects TRBV6-5 to TRBJ1-5, with 9 bases identical to TRBD1. Here the CDR3 DNA reads TGTGCCAGCAGGCCGGGACAGGGTCGCAATCAGCCCCAGCATTTT. Encoded protein: CASRPGQGRNQPQHF.